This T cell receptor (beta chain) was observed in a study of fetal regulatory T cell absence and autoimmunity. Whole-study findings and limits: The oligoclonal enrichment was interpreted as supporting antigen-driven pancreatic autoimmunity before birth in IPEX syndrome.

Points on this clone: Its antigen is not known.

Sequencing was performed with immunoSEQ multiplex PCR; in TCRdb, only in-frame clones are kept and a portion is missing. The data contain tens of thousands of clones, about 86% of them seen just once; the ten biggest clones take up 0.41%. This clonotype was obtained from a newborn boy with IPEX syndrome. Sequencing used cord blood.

This CDR3 reads CASSETSGSLDEQFF. For the CDR3, the DNA is TGTGCCAGCAGTGAGACTAGCGGGAGCTTGGATGAGCAGTTCTTC. The rearrangement joins TRBV25-1 to TRBJ2-1; 12 bases are a match to TRBD2. The CDR3 has 15 residues. The V and J ends lost 3 bases and 8 bases, in that order; junction bases with no gene match: 5. Per germline, CDR1 MGHDK and CDR2 SYGVNS.